This T cell receptor beta chain was identified during a study of patients and donors after allogeneic stem cell transplantation. TCRdb recomputed calls from the RT-PCR reads with MiXCR, one row per CDR3 protein. The profile covers approximately 200,000 distinct CDR3 sequences, with 38% appearing a single time and around a tenth taken by the ten largest. Between the trimmed V and J ends, which lost 5 bases and 4 bases, there was a span of 11 bases. CDR1 is MNHEY, CDR2 SMNVEV, per germline (reference sequence). This CDR3 has 14 amino acids. The clonotype comes from a human donor who was either an allogeneic HSCT recipient or a stem cell or donor lymphocyte infusion donor (not recorded which). It is not recorded whose cells these are; they may come from a transplant donor. The chain recombines TRBV27 with TRBJ2-2, with D possibly being TRBD1 (5 bases). Specimen: blood, either unsorted or a sorted T cell fraction (not recorded which). The CDR3 DNA reads TGTGCCAGCAGTAGACAGCGACCCACCGGGGAGCTGTTTTTT. Its translation is CASSRQRPTGELFF.